The present entry profiles one T cell receptor (beta chain) with its context. The antigen remains undetermined. The junction departs from the called germline gene at one end, perhaps through a read error. This specimen belongs to a study of blood T cells in healthy people across ages. Russia was home to the donors, healthy Caucasian individuals aged about 6 to 90. With a J-beta primer mix and a sample-barcoded 5' primer, a second PCR ran about 7 to 12 cycles. MiXCR, run by TCRdb on the 5' RACE reads, gives a single entry per CDR3 protein. The sample includes 700,000 or so distinct CDR3 sequences, approximately 40% of them seen just once. General study results and limits: TCR beta diversity per million T cells fell roughly linearly with age.

This CDR3 is built from 14 residues. Germline V lookup: CDR1 SNHLY, CDR2 FYNNEI. The specimen sequenced was blood. This clonotype originated in an elderly man in good health. The rearrangement uses TRBV2 and TRBJ1-1; perhaps TRBD1 as D (5 bases). This chain's CDR3 is CASNPTATNTVAFF. As DNA, the CDR3 is TGTGCCAGCAACCCGACAGCAACGAACACTGTAGCTTTCTTT.